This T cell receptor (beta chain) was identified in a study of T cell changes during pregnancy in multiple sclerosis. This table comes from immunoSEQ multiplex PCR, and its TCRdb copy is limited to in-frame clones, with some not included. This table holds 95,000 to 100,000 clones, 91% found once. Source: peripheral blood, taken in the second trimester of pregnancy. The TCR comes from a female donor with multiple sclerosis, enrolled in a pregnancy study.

In nucleotides, the CDR3 is TGTGCCAGCAACCCCGTCGAGGGCTCCTACAATGAGCAGTTCTTC. Residues: CASNPVEGSYNEQFF. The chain combines TRBV27 with TRBJ2-1, with a weak D call TRBD2 (5 bases). Trimming stripped 7 bases from V and 0 bases from J, with 13 bases between. From germline, CDR1 is MNHEY and CDR2 SMNVEV (reference sequence). The CDR3 is 15 amino acids.